This T cell receptor beta chain was obtained from a study of control samples from healthy donors and cancer patients. Trimming took 6 bases from V and 4 from J; bases not matched to a gene: 6. Germline V CDR1 and CDR2: MRHNA, SNTAGT. This CDR3 is built from 14 residues. The method was immunoSEQ multiplex PCR; TCRdb's version includes in-frame clones alone and lacks a portion of them. Of some 150,000 clones in the sample, roughly 94% were seen once. The TCR originated in a man aged 35 to 55 in good health. The sequenced material came from blood. The gene calls are TRBV6-4 and TRBJ1-1; TRBD1 matches 9 bases. CDR3 region: CASRGGTGRTEAFF. In DNA, the CDR3 is TGTGCCAGCAGGGGGGGGACAGGGCGCACTGAAGCTTTCTTT.